The 12 T cell receptor beta chains reported below all come from one sample, sequenced in a study of blood T cells in healthy people across ages. PCR was performed a second time for roughly 7 to 11 cycles using a sample-barcoded 5' primer and a J-beta primer mix. Each CDR3 protein gets one entry after TCRdb re-called the 5' RACE reads with MiXCR. The sample gives 600,000 or so distinct CDR3 sequences, approximately 30% of which show up once; about 15% is in the top ten. The sequenced sample consisted of blood. All receptors derive from a woman older than 75 in good health.

This clonotype was observed at least ten times. The genes are TRBV6-2 or TRBV6-3 and TRBJ2-7, with 8 positions matching TRBD1. Trimming cost V 0 bases and J 0 bases; bases outside gene matches: 7. The CDR3 length is 17 residues. Germline V gene lookup returns CDR1 MNHEY and CDR2 SVGEGT. CDR3 coding DNA: TGTGCCAGCAGTTACTCGGTTCCGGACAGGGTCTCCTACGAGCAGTACTTC. It is translated as CASSYSVPDRVSYEQYF.

Remarks on this clonotype: This may come from a read error, since a much larger clone is one base off. This sequence joins TRBV5-1 and TRBJ1-1; D perhaps matches TRBD1 (6 bases). This CDR3 has 12 residues. Germline V gene lookup returns CDR1 SGHRS and CDR2 YFSETQ. Trimming shortened V by 4 bases and J by 9 bases, and 13 bases separated the two germline ends. The CDR3 reads CASSIGRGQAFF. CDR3 DNA: TGCGCCAGCAGCATCGGACGGGGGCAAGCTTTCTTT.

At least ten counts were recorded for this clonotype. The chain recombines TRBV29-1 with TRBJ2-1; 13 bases agree with TRBD2. The closer fit of TRBJ2-7 to the DNA end suggests the J call may be wrong. CDR3 length equals 15 residues. Looked up from germline, CDR1 is SQVTM and CDR2 is ANQGSEA. The CDR3 is CSVPRLAGGYNEQYF. CDR3 coding DNA: TGCAGCGTCCCTAGACTAGCGGGGGGTTACAATGAGCAGTACTTC.

The chain has TRBV12-3 or TRBV12-4 and TRBJ2-7; weak D call: TRBD1 (5 bases). This CDR3 comprises 15 residues. V lost 6 bases and J 7 bases, leaving 22 bases between the germline ends. CDR3 sequence reads: CASRRDSSGNNEQYF. CDR3 DNA sequence: TGTGCCAGCAGACGAGACTCGTCAGGGAACAATGAGCAGTACTTC.

Concerning this clonotype itself: The junction differs from germline at one of its ends, possibly a read error. V and J are TRBV20-1 and TRBJ2-7; 8 bases align to TRBD1. The CDR3 loop spans 14 amino acids. Germline CDR1 and CDR2: DFQATT and SNEGSKA (reference sequence). The CDR3 DNA follows: TGCAGTGCTAGAGCGACAGGGGACTCCTACGGGCAGTACTTC. Amino acid sequence: CSARATGDSYGQYF.

This chain connects TRBV7-2 to TRBJ2-5; D perhaps matches TRBD2 (5 bases). CDR3 length: 15 amino acids. The V gene lost 7 bases and the J gene lost 7 bases, with 22 bases spanning the gap. Germline CDR1 and CDR2: SGHTA and FQGNSA. This CDR3 reads CASTPPDSGWVTQYF. The CDR3 DNA reads as TGTGCCAGCACACCACCGGACTCGGGTTGGGTGACCCAGTACTTC. Full variable domain (outside the CDR3, taken from reference TRBV7-2 and TRBJ2-5): GAGVSQSPSNKVTEKGKDVELRCDPISGHTALYWYRQSLGQGLEFLIYFQGNSAPDKSGLPSDRFSAERTGGSVSTLTIQRTQQEDSAVYLCASTPPDSGWVTQYFGPGTRLLVL.

This clonotype came up many times. J is TRBJ1-2 and V is TRBV29-1, with D possibly matching TRBD1 (5 bases). The CDR3 covers 12 residues. The germline V gene encodes CDR1 SQVTM and CDR2 ANQGSEA. Trimming left V 7 bases short and J 8 bases short, with 17 bases between. In nucleotides, the CDR3 is TGCAGCGCGCTTCGGGACCTAGAGGGCTACACCTTC. Protein: CSALRDLEGYTF.

This chain uses TRBV6-6 with TRBJ2-5; either TRBD1 or TRBD2 may fit D (6 bases each). The germline V gene encodes CDR1 MNHNY and CDR2 SVGAGI (reference sequence). CDR3 length: 17 amino acids. The V end lost 2 bases, the J end lost 7 bases, and 23 bases lay between the germline ends. CDR3 region: CASSYPGASGGKGTQYF. The CDR3 DNA reads TGTGCCAGCAGTTACCCGGGGGCTAGTGGGGGAAAAGGGACCCAGTACTTC.

This clonotype was observed a single time. Just one base apart from a much larger clone, this may be a read error. CDR3: CASTGAINEKRFF. The CDR3 bases are TGTGCCAGCACCGGGGCCATCAATGAAAAACGGTTTTTT. V usage is TRBV12-3 or TRBV12-4 and J usage is TRBJ1-4, with a possible D match to TRBD1 (5 bases). There are 13 residues in the CDR3.

This clonotype has at least ten counts. The rearrangement links TRBV28 to TRBJ1-2, with D tentatively TRBD1 (5 bases). Germline CDR1 reads MDHEN; CDR2 reads SYDVKM. The CDR3 totals 13 residues. V lost 4 bases and J 4 bases, leaving 10 bases between the germline ends. CDR3: CASSYGQGYGYTF. Written as DNA, the CDR3 is TGTGCCAGCAGTTACGGGCAGGGCTATGGCTACACCTTC.

This clonotype has just one count. V usage is TRBV6-2 or TRBV6-3 and J usage is TRBJ2-1; the D gene is possibly TRBD2 (6 bases). Germline CDR1 reads MNHEY; CDR2 reads SVGEGT. Trimming removed 4 bases at V and 5 bases at J, with 12 bases between. The CDR3 loop spans 14 amino acids. CDR3 residues: CASSFGGRDNEQFF. CDR3 DNA sequence: TGTGCCAGCAGTTTCGGGGGAAGGGACAATGAGCAGTTCTTC.

The sample holds many counts of this clonotype. The J gene is TRBJ2-7, the V gene TRBV7-3; 7 positions agree with TRBD2. V dropped 5 bases and J dropped 2; count of bases not matched to a gene: 6. The CDR3 loop spans 14 amino acids. CDR1 SGHTA and CDR2 FQGTGA come from the germline V gene. The CDR3, as DNA: TGTGCCAGCAGCCGCGGGGGAGGGCCCTACGAGCAGTACTTC. Protein sequence: CASSRGGGPYEQYF.